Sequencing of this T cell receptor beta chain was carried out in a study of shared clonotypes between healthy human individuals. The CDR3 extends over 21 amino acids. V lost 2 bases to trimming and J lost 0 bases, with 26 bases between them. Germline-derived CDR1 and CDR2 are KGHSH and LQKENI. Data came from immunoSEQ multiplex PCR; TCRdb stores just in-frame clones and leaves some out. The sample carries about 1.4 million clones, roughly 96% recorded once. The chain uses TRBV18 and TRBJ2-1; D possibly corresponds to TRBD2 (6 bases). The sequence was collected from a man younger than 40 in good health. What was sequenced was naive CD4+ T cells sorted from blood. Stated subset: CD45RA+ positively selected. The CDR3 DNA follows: TGTGCCAGCTCACCATTCCCTAGGGTCGGCCGGGACTCAAGCTCCTACAATGAGCAGTTCTTC. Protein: CASSPFPRVGRDSSSYNEQFF.